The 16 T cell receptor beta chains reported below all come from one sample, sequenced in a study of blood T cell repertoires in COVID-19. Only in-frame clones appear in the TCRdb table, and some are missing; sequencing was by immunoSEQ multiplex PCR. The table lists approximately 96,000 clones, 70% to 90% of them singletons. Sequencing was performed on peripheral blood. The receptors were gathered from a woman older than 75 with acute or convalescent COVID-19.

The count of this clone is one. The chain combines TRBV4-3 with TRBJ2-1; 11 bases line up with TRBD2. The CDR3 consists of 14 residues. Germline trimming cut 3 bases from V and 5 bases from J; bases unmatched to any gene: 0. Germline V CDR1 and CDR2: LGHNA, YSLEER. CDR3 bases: TGCGCCAGCAGCCAGGGACTAGCGGACAATGAGCAGTTCTTC. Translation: CASSQGLADNEQFF.

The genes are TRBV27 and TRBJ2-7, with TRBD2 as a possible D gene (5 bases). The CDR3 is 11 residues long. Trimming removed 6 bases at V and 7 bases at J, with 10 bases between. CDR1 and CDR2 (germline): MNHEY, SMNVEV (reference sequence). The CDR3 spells CASRDFNEQYF. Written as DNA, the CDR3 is TGTGCCAGCAGGGACTTTAATGAGCAGTACTTC.

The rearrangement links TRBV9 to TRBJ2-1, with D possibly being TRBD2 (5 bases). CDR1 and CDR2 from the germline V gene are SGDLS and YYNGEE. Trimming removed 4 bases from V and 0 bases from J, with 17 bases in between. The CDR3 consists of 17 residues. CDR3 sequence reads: CASSTGGGVSSYNEQFF. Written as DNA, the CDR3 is TGTGCCAGCAGCACCGGAGGTGGCGTCAGCTCCTACAATGAGCAGTTCTTC.

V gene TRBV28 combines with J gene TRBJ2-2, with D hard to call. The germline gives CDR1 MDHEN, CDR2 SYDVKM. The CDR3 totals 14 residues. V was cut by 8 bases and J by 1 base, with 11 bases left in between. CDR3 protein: CASQRLMNTGELFF. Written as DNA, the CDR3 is TGTGCCAGCCAGCGACTGATGAACACCGGGGAGCTGTTTTTT.

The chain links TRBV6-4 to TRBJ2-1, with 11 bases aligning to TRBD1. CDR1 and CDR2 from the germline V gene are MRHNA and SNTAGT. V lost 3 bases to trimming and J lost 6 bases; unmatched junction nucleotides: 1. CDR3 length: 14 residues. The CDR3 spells CASSDGTGGNEQFF. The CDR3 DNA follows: TGTGCCAGCAGTGATGGGACAGGGGGCAATGAGCAGTTCTTC.

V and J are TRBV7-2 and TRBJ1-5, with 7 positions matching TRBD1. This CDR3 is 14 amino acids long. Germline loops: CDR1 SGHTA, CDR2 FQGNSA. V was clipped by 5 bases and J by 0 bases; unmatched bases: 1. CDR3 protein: CASSRTGSNQPQHF. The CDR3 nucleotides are TGTGCCAGCAGCCGGACAGGTAGCAATCAGCCCCAGCATTTT.

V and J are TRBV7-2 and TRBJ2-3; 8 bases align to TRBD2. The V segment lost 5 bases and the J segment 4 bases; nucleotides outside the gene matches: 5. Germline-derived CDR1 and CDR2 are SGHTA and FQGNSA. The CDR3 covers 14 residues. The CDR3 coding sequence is TGTGCCAGCAGCCCGGGGGGGCCATCAGATACGCAGTATTTT. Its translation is CASSPGGPSDTQYF.

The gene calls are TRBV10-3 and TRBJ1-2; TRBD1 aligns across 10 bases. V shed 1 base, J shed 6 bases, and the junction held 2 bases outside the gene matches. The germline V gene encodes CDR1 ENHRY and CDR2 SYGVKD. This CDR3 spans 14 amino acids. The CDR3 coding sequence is TGTGCCATCAGTGAGTTGACAGGGGGCCATGGCTACACCTTC. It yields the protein CAISELTGGHGYTF.

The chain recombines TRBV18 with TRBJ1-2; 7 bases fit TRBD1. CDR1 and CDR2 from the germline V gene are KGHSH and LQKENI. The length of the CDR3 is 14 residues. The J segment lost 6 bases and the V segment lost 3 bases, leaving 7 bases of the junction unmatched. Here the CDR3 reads CASSPPTGWNGYTF. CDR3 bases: TGTGCCAGCTCACCCCCGACAGGGTGGAATGGCTACACCTTC.

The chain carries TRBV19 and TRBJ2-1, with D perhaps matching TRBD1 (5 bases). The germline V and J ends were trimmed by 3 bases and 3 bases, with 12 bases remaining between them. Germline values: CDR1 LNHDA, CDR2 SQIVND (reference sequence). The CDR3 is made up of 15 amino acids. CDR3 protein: CASSIPQGNYNEQFF. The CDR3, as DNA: TGTGCCAGTAGTATCCCCCAGGGCAACTACAATGAGCAGTTCTTC. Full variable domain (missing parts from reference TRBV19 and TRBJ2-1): DGGITQSPKYLFRKEGQNVTLSCEQNLNHDAMYWYRQDPGQGLRLIYYSQIVNDFQKGDIAEGYSVSREKKESFPLTVTSAQKNPTAFYLCASSIPQGNYNEQFFGPGTRLTVL.

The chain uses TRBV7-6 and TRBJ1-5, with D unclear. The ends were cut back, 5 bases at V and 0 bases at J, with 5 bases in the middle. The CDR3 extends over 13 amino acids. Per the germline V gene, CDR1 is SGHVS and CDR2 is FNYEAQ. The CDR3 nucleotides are TGTGCCAGCAGCCGGGATAGCAATCAGCCCCAGCATTTT. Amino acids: CASSRDSNQPQHF. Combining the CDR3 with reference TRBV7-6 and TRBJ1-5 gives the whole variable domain GAGVSQSPRYKVTKRGQDVALRCDPISGHVSLYWYRQALGQGPEFLTYFNYEAQQDKSGLPNDRFSAERPEGSISTLTIQRTEQRDSAMYRCASSRDSNQPQHFGDGTRLSIL.

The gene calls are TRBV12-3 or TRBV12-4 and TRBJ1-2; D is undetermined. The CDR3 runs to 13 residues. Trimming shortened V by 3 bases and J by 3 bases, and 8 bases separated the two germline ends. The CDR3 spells CASSLLSDYGYTF. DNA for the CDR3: TGTGCCAGCAGTTTGCTCTCAGACTATGGCTACACCTTC.

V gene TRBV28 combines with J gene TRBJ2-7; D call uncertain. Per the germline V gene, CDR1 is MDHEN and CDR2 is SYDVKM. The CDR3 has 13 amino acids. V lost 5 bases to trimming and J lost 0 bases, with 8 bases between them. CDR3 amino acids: CASSAVVSYEQYF. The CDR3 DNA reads TGTGCCAGCAGTGCAGTGGTCTCCTACGAGCAGTACTTC. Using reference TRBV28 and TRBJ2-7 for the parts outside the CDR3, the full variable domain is DVKVTQSSRYLVKRTGEKVFLECVQDMDHENMFWYRQDPGLGLRLIYFSYDVKMKEKGDIPEGYSVSREKKERFSLILESASTNQTSMYLCASSAVVSYEQYFGPGTRLTVT.

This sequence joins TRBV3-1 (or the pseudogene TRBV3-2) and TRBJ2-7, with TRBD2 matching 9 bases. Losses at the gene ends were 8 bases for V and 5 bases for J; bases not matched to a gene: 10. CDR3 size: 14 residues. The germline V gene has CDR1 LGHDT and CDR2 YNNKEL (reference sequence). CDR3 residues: CASSSSGGPNEQYF. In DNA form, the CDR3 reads TGTGCCAGCTCAAGTAGCGGGGGCCCCAACGAGCAGTACTTC.

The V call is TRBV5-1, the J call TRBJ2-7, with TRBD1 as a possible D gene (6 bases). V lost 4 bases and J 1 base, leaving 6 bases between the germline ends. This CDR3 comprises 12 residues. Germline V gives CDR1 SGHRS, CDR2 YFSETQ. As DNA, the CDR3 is TGCGCCAGCAGCGGACAGTCCTACGAGCAGTACTTC. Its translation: CASSGQSYEQYF. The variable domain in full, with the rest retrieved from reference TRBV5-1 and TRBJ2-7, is KAGVTQTPRYLIKTRGQQVTLSCSPISGHRSVSWYQQTPGQGLQFLFEYFSETQRNKGNFPGRFSGRQFSNSRSEMNVSTLELGDSALYLCASSGQSYEQYFGPGTRLTVT.

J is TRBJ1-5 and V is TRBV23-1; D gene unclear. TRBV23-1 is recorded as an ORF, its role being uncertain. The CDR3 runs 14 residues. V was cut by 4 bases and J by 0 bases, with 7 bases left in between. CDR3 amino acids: CASSPGVSNQPQHF. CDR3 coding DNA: TGCGCCAGCAGTCCCGGGGTTAGCAATCAGCCCCAGCATTTT.